Below are 9 T cell receptor beta chains sequenced from a single sample in a study of OX40 agonist ivuxolimab in advanced cancers. The repertoire was sequenced with immunoSEQ multiplex PCR; TCRdb's copy has only in-frame clones and lacks some. The sample yields some 38,000 clones, approximately 90% seen once. Material: CD4+ or CD8+ T cells sorted from blood, obtained in a trial of the OX40 agonist ivuxolimab. These TCRs come from an adult with an advanced solid tumor such as melanoma, head and neck, liver or kidney cancer.

The CDR3 is CASSLDGYGYTF. The CDR3 coding sequence is TGTGCCAGCAGCTTGGATGGATATGGCTACACCTTC. The chain recombines TRBV5-4 with TRBJ1-2; no definite D call. Germline V gene data show CDR1 as SGHNT and CDR2 as YYREEE (reference sequence). Deletions cut 0 bases from V and 5 bases from J, with 5 bases between. The CDR3 runs to 12 residues.

This clone occurred once. V is TRBV6-6 and J is TRBJ2-2; D possibly corresponds to TRBD1 (6 bases). There are 14 residues in the CDR3. V gave up 4 bases and J gave up 1 base, with 7 bases separating them. The germline gives CDR1 MNHNY, CDR2 SVGAGI (reference sequence). As DNA, the CDR3 is TGTGCCAGCAGTTCACAGGGGAACACCGGGGAGCTGTTTTTT. It yields the protein CASSSQGNTGELFF.

This chain connects TRBV4-3 to TRBJ1-2; D is unclear. This CDR3 comprises 12 residues. V lost 0 bases to trimming and J lost 7 bases, with 6 bases between them. CDR1 LGHNA and CDR2 YSLEER come from the germline V gene. The CDR3 region has the DNA TGCGCCAGCAGCCAAGACTGGGGTGGCTACACCTTC. Residues: CASSQDWGGYTF.

The chain uses TRBV5-8 and TRBJ2-4; D is uncertain. The CDR3 has 14 residues. V shed 0 bases and J shed 4 bases, with 8 bases lying between them. Germline V gene data show CDR1 as SGHTS and CDR2 as YDEGEE. CDR3 sequence (DNA): TGTGCCAGCAGCTTGGTGCGTTGGAAAAACATTCAGTACTTC. It codes for CASSLVRWKNIQYF.

The count of this clone is one. The chain combines TRBV18 with TRBJ2-7; 8 nucleotides line up with TRBD2. The CDR3 loop spans 14 amino acids. Germline CDR1 reads KGHSH; CDR2 reads LQKENI. The ends lost 7 bases at V and 5 bases at J; junction bases unmatched: 10. The CDR3 nucleotides read TGTGCCAGCTTACCGGGGGGGGATCTGGACGAGCAGTACTTC. Residues: CASLPGGDLDEQYF.

V gene TRBV5-6 combines with J gene TRBJ1-1, with 7 bases that match TRBD1. CDR3 length equals 14 residues. Germline CDR1 and CDR2: SGHDT and YYEEEE. V shed 0 bases and J 4 bases; nucleotides not matched to a gene: 3. The DNA for the CDR3 is TGTGCCAGCAGCTTGGGACAGGGAACCACTGAAGCTTTCTTT. Translated: CASSLGQGTTEAFF.

This chain links TRBV6-5 with TRBJ2-3; 9 bases are shared with TRBD1. J was trimmed by 3 bases and V by 6 bases; bases with no gene match: 4. The CDR3 loop spans 14 amino acids. CDR1 is MNHEY and CDR2 is SVGAGI in the germline V gene. The CDR3 region is CASSRGTGTDTQYF. In DNA form, the CDR3 reads TGTGCCAGCAGCCGGGGGACAGGGACAGATACGCAGTATTTT.

The chain couples TRBV27 to TRBJ2-7, with D tentatively TRBD2 (6 bases). Germline values: CDR1 MNHEY, CDR2 SMNVEV (reference sequence). This CDR3 comprises 13 residues. V shed 5 bases and J shed 4 bases, with 12 bases lying between them. CDR3 loop: CASSPDYFYEQYF. The CDR3 DNA follows: TGTGCCAGCAGTCCGGACTACTTTTACGAGCAGTACTTC.

The chain couples TRBV29-1 to TRBJ2-7, with 8 bases aligning to TRBD1. The CDR3 totals 12 residues. Germline V gene data show CDR1 as SQVTM and CDR2 as ANQGSEA. V was pared by 7 bases and J by 2 bases, with 4 bases of the junction left unmatched. Here the CDR3 DNA reads TGCAGCGCGGGACAGGCCACCTACGAGCAGTACTTC. Its translation: CSAGQATYEQYF.